This is a list of T cell receptor beta chains from one sample in a study of spatial heterogeneity in lung cancer. Each CDR3 protein is one row after TCRdb ran MiXCR on the 5' RACE reads. This table has more than 65,000 distinct CDR3 sequences, over 10% appearing once. Sequences were derived from PBMCs, sampled at surgery. These receptors all come from a male donor with early-stage non-small cell lung cancer. Each CDR3 is given with its conserved first and last residue. Fields, in order: CDR3 DNA, CDR3 protein, clone size, D gene, J gene, V gene. A D gene is named only where the DNA matches it firmly. A clone size is listed for some rows: how often the clone was seen (once, few, many), or a class if it is expanded.

CDR3 DNA: TGTGCCAGCAGAGCAGGAGACACGCAAGAGACCCAGTACTTC
CDR3 protein: CASRAGDTQETQYF
clone size: NA
D gene: NA
J gene: TRBJ2-5
V gene: TRBV2

CDR3 DNA: TGCAGCGTTACTCCCGGGACAGGGGGCCAAGAGACCCAGTACTTC
CDR3 protein: CSVTPGTGGQETQYF
clone size: NA
D gene: TRBD1
J gene: TRBJ2-5
V gene: TRBV29-1

CDR3 DNA: TGTGCCAGCAGCCCGACAGGGGATAATCAGCCCCAGCATTTT
CDR3 protein: CASSPTGDNQPQHF
clone size: NA
D gene: TRBD1
J gene: TRBJ1-5
V gene: TRBV6-5

CDR3 DNA: TGTGCCAGCAGTTTGGGGCAGGGAACTGAAGCTTTCTTT
CDR3 protein: CASSLGQGTEAFF
clone size: many
D gene: NA
J gene: TRBJ1-1
V gene: TRBV12-3/TRBV12-4

CDR3 DNA: TGTGCCAGCAGTGTCCAGGGTTATAGCAATCAGCCCCAGCATTTT
CDR3 protein: CASSVQGYSNQPQHF
clone size: many
D gene: NA
J gene: TRBJ1-5
V gene: TRBV12-3/TRBV12-4

CDR3 DNA: TGTGCCAGCAGACCCGGGACTGAATACGAGCAGTACTTC
CDR3 protein: CASRPGTEYEQYF
clone size: few
D gene: NA
J gene: TRBJ2-7
V gene: TRBV7-9

CDR3 DNA: TGTGCCACCAGTGATAGTGGCCACACCGGGGAGCTGTTTTTT
CDR3 protein: CATSDSGHTGELFF
clone size: NA
D gene: NA
J gene: TRBJ2-2
V gene: TRBV24-1

CDR3 DNA: TGTGCCAGTAGCACAAACCCGGGGGTAAATACTGAAGCTTTCTTT
CDR3 protein: CASSTNPGVNTEAFF
clone size: NA
D gene: NA
J gene: TRBJ1-1
V gene: TRBV19

CDR3 DNA: TGTGCCAGTAGTAACCGGGGGCGTAATAGCAATCAGCCCCAGCATTTT
CDR3 protein: CASSNRGRNSNQPQHF
clone size: few
D gene: NA
J gene: TRBJ1-5
V gene: TRBV19

CDR3 DNA: TGCAGTGCTAGGTCGTTACAGGGGGCCGCAGATACGCAGTATTTT
CDR3 protein: CSARSLQGAADTQYF
clone size: few
D gene: TRBD1
J gene: TRBJ2-3
V gene: TRBV20-1

CDR3 DNA: TGTGCCAGCTTCTATGATGCGGGAGAAGAGACCCAGTACTTC
CDR3 protein: CASFYDAGEETQYF
clone size: few
D gene: TRBD2
J gene: TRBJ2-5
V gene: TRBV2

CDR3 DNA: TGTGCCAGCAGCTTAGTGGGAGGCACCTACGAGCAGTACTTC
CDR3 protein: CASSLVGGTYEQYF
clone size: NA
D gene: NA
J gene: TRBJ2-7
V gene: TRBV7-3

CDR3 DNA: TGTGCCAGCAGTGTTCTAGCGGGGGGCCCTCAAGAGACCCAGTACTTC
CDR3 protein: CASSVLAGGPQETQYF
clone size: many
D gene: TRBD2
J gene: TRBJ2-5
V gene: TRBV6-5

CDR3 DNA: TGTGCCAGCAGCTTAAGGACAGTTTCTTATAATTCACCCCTCCACTTT
CDR3 protein: CASSLRTVSYNSPLHF
clone size: NA
D gene: NA
J gene: TRBJ1-6
V gene: TRBV11-2

CDR3 DNA: TGCAGCGCCGGGGTCCGGGGGGGAGGCGGCAGGGGATACACTGAAGCTTTCTTT
CDR3 protein: CSAGVRGGGGRGYTEAFF
clone size: few
D gene: NA
J gene: TRBJ1-1
V gene: TRBV29-1

CDR3 DNA: TGTGCCAGCAGCTTTGGGACGGACCACAATCAGCCCCAGCATTTT
CDR3 protein: CASSFGTDHNQPQHF
clone size: few
D gene: NA
J gene: TRBJ1-5
V gene: TRBV3-1

CDR3 DNA: TGTGCCAGCAGGAGAACAGAGAGGAACACTGAAGCTTTCTTT
CDR3 protein: CASRRTERNTEAFF
clone size: many
D gene: NA
J gene: TRBJ1-1
V gene: TRBV27

CDR3 DNA: TGCGCCAGCAGAGAAACTGATAATTCACCCCTCCACTTT
CDR3 protein: CASRETDNSPLHF
clone size: NA
D gene: NA
J gene: TRBJ1-6
V gene: TRBV5-1

CDR3 DNA: TGTGCCAGCAGCTTAGGCACCGGCTCTGGAAACACCATATATTTT
CDR3 protein: CASSLGTGSGNTIYF
clone size: few
D gene: NA
J gene: TRBJ1-3
V gene: TRBV11-2

CDR3 DNA: TGTGCCAGCAGCTTAACCGATCAAAACACCGGGGAGCTGTTTTTT
CDR3 protein: CASSLTDQNTGELFF
clone size: NA
D gene: NA
J gene: TRBJ2-2
V gene: TRBV7-3

CDR3 DNA: TGTGCCAGCAGCCGACAGCCTGGGCGCTATGGCTACACCTTC
CDR3 protein: CASSRQPGRYGYTF
clone size: NA
D gene: NA
J gene: TRBJ1-2
V gene: TRBV12-3/TRBV12-4

CDR3 DNA: TGTGCCAGCAGGGAACAGGGGGCTAACTATGGCTACACCTTC
CDR3 protein: CASREQGANYGYTF
clone size: NA
D gene: TRBD1
J gene: TRBJ1-2
V gene: TRBV6-1

CDR3 DNA: TGTGCCACCAGCTCGAGGGAGATATCCTATGGCTACACCTTC
CDR3 protein: CATSSREISYGYTF
clone size: NA
D gene: NA
J gene: TRBJ1-2
V gene: TRBV15

CDR3 DNA: TGTGCGAGGGGGTTTCGTAATTCACCCCTCCACTTT
CDR3 protein: CARGFRNSPLHF
clone size: few
D gene: NA
J gene: TRBJ1-6
V gene: TRBV30

CDR3 DNA: TGCGCCAGCAGCTTGAATAGACAGCACCAAGAGACCCAGTACTTC
CDR3 protein: CASSLNRQHQETQYF
clone size: NA
D gene: NA
J gene: TRBJ2-5
V gene: TRBV5-1

CDR3 DNA: TGTGCCAGCACTCCATCCCCGGGACAGGGGGCCTACGAGCAGTACTTC
CDR3 protein: CASTPSPGQGAYEQYF
clone size: few
D gene: TRBD1
J gene: TRBJ2-7
V gene: TRBV6-1

CDR3 DNA: TGTGCCAGCAGCTTAGGGCCGGGCCCGGCGAATGAGCAGTTCTTC
CDR3 protein: CASSLGPGPANEQFF
clone size: NA
D gene: NA
J gene: TRBJ2-1
V gene: TRBV7-3

CDR3 DNA: TGTGCCAGCAGGACTAGCGGGAGACCCTACAATGAGCAGTTCTTC
CDR3 protein: CASRTSGRPYNEQFF
clone size: many
D gene: TRBD2
J gene: TRBJ2-1
V gene: TRBV6-1

CDR3 DNA: TGTGCCATCAAACTAGCGGGGCTATACAATGAGCAGTTCTTC
CDR3 protein: CAIKLAGLYNEQFF
clone size: NA
D gene: TRBD2
J gene: TRBJ2-1
V gene: TRBV10-3

CDR3 DNA: TGTGCCAGCAGTTCGGGATCTAGGAGCAGCAATCAGCCCCAGCATTTT
CDR3 protein: CASSSGSRSSNQPQHF
clone size: NA
D gene: NA
J gene: TRBJ1-5
V gene: TRBV6-5

CDR3 DNA: TGTGCCAGCAGCCGATTCGCCCCTAGCTCTGGAAGCAATGAGCAGTTCTTC
CDR3 protein: CASSRFAPSSGSNEQFF
clone size: many
D gene: NA
J gene: TRBJ2-1
V gene: TRBV14

CDR3 DNA: TGCAGTGCTACCAGTCCGGGGGGTGAGCAGTTCTTC
CDR3 protein: CSATSPGGEQFF
clone size: NA
D gene: TRBD2
J gene: TRBJ2-1
V gene: TRBV20-1

CDR3 DNA: TGTGCCAGCAGGAGTGAAGGGACAGTAACCGGCTACACCTTC
CDR3 protein: CASRSEGTVTGYTF
clone size: NA
D gene: TRBD1
J gene: TRBJ1-2
V gene: TRBV6-1

CDR3 DNA: TGTGCCAGCAGTTACCGACCTCCTACTAGCGGGCCTTACAATGAGCAGTTCTTC
CDR3 protein: CASSYRPPTSGPYNEQFF
clone size: NA
D gene: TRBD2
J gene: TRBJ2-1
V gene: TRBV6-6

CDR3 DNA: TGTGCCAGCAACAACAGGTTTCGTGGAACTGAAGCTTTCTTT
CDR3 protein: CASNNRFRGTEAFF
clone size: NA
D gene: NA
J gene: TRBJ1-1
V gene: TRBV2

CDR3 DNA: TGTGCCAGCTCACCAGTAAACAGCAACTATGGCTACACCTTC
CDR3 protein: CASSPVNSNYGYTF
clone size: NA
D gene: NA
J gene: TRBJ1-2
V gene: TRBV18

CDR3 DNA: TGTGCCAGCTCCCGAGGACTAGCGGCGTACAATGAGCAGTTCTTC
CDR3 protein: CASSRGLAAYNEQFF
clone size: NA
D gene: TRBD2
J gene: TRBJ2-1
V gene: TRBV18

CDR3 DNA: TGCAGTGCTCGGGGAGAGGGCCCTCGGGACGAGCAGTACTTC
CDR3 protein: CSARGEGPRDEQYF
clone size: NA
D gene: NA
J gene: TRBJ2-7
V gene: TRBV20-1

CDR3 DNA: TGCGCCAGCACCTCCGGGACTAGCGGGAGGTTTGAGCAGTTCTTC
CDR3 protein: CASTSGTSGRFEQFF
clone size: few
D gene: TRBD2
J gene: TRBJ2-1
V gene: TRBV10-1

CDR3 DNA: TGCAGTGCTAGAGATCCCGGACTAGTAAGGTCCAACACAGATACGCAGTATTTT
CDR3 protein: CSARDPGLVRSNTDTQYF
clone size: few
D gene: TRBD2
J gene: TRBJ2-3
V gene: TRBV20-1